Presented here are 22 T cell receptor beta chains from one specimen sequenced in a study of T-cell reconstitution after alpha-beta-depleted transplantation in children. Researchers prepared the TCRbeta library using unique molecular identifiers, the study reports. TCRdb reprocessed the PCR reads with MiXCR, giving one entry per CDR3 protein. In the table there are fewer than 700,000 distinct CDR3 sequences, 23% of which are singletons. The specimen was PBMCs, mostly from graft donor cells, collected 360 days after TCRalphabeta/CD19-depleted stem cell transplant. These receptors all stem from a boy in the first two years of life who had a stem cell transplant for acute myeloid leukemia, so the T cells may come from the graft donor.

This chain links TRBV28 with TRBJ1-2, with D unresolved. This CDR3 has 16 residues. V was pared by 4 bases and J by 3 bases, with 18 bases between. CDR1 MDHEN and CDR2 SYDVKM come from the germline V gene. This CDR3 reads CASSSIGGIEDYGYTF. The CDR3 bases are TGTGCCAGCAGTTCAATAGGTGGGATCGAGGACTATGGCTACACCTTC.

The V and J genes are TRBV29-1 and TRBJ2-1, with 12 bases lining up with TRBD2. Trimming removed 7 bases from V and 7 bases from J; junction bases left unmatched: 5. Germline values: CDR1 SQVTM, CDR2 ANQGSEA. This CDR3 spans 13 amino acids. The CDR3 DNA sequence: TGCAGCGCCGCTAGCGGGGGGGCTAATGAGCAGTTCTTC. Protein product: CSAASGGANEQFF.

The J gene is TRBJ2-2, the V gene TRBV24-1; D could derive from TRBD1 or TRBD2 (5 bases each). This CDR3 spans 14 amino acids. CDR1 is KGHDR and CDR2 is SFDVKD in the germline V gene. Deletions cut 3 bases from V and 7 bases from J, with 11 bases between. In DNA form, the CDR3 reads TGTGCCACCAGTGATCCCAGGGAGTACGGGGAGCTGTTTTTT. Its translation: CATSDPREYGELFF.

The chain combines TRBV11-2 with TRBJ2-5; 10 bases match TRBD2. Per germline, CDR1 SGHAT and CDR2 FQNNGV. The CDR3 has 16 amino acids. V shed 5 bases and J 3 bases; nucleotides not matched to a gene: 9. CDR3 bases: TGTGCCAGCAGCCCCACTAGCGGGGAGCCCAAAGAGACCCAGTACTTC. Encoded protein: CASSPTSGEPKETQYF.

The chain has TRBV4-1 and TRBJ2-3, with 10 nucleotides matching TRBD2. The CDR3 runs to 17 residues. Germline CDR1 and CDR2: MGHRA and YSYEKL. The J segment lost 6 bases and the V segment lost 0 bases, leaving 9 bases of the junction unmatched. DNA for the CDR3: TGCGCCAGCAGCCAAGAAAGTAGCGGGGGGTATGCGGATACGCAGTATTTT. Its protein product is CASSQESSGGYADTQYF.

The V and J genes are TRBV28 and TRBJ1-5, with D perhaps TRBD1 (5 bases). Trimming pared 6 bases from V and 2 bases from J, leaving 14 bases between. Germline-derived CDR1 and CDR2 are MDHEN and SYDVKM. This CDR3 is built from 15 residues. The CDR3 spells CASRSRGIGNQPQHF. The DNA of the CDR3 is TGTGCCAGCAGGTCAAGGGGTATTGGCAATCAGCCCCAGCATTTT.

This clonotype showed up just a few times. The chain couples TRBV7-2 to TRBJ2-3, with TRBD2 as a possible D gene (5 bases). The CDR3 sequence is 14 residues long. The germline gives CDR1 SGHTA, CDR2 FQGNSA. The ends were cut back, 6 bases at V and 4 bases at J, with 14 bases in the middle. The CDR3 sequence: CASSTGTRADTQYF. CDR3 DNA: TGTGCCAGCAGTACGGGAACGCGGGCAGATACGCAGTATTTT. Combining the CDR3 with reference TRBV7-2 and TRBJ2-3 gives the whole variable domain GAGVSQSPSNKVTEKGKDVELRCDPISGHTALYWYRQSLGQGLEFLIYFQGNSAPDKSGLPSDRFSAERTGGSVSTLTIQRTQQEDSAVYLCASSTGTRADTQYFGPGTRLTVL.

This clonotype was found a few times. V usage is TRBV29-1 and J usage is TRBJ1-1; 8 bases are a match to TRBD1. The V gene's germline CDR1 is SQVTM and CDR2 ANQGSEA. The CDR3 is 15 amino acids. Trimming removed 2 bases from V and 2 bases from J; junction bases left unmatched: 7. CDR3 coding DNA: TGCAGCGTTGAATCCCAGGGACAGGTAAACACTGAAGCTTTCTTT. Translation gives CSVESQGQVNTEAFF.

The chain is built from TRBV12-3 or TRBV12-4 and TRBJ1-1, with D uncertain. V lost 5 bases and J 1 base, leaving 8 bases between the germline ends. The CDR3 totals 13 residues. This CDR3 is CASSIGANTEAFF. The CDR3 DNA is TGTGCCAGCAGTATAGGAGCGAACACTGAAGCTTTCTTT.

This clonotype was detected a few times. V usage is TRBV28 and J usage is TRBJ2-1; 8 bases align to TRBD1. Losses at the gene ends were 5 bases for V and 8 bases for J; bases not matched to a gene: 14. The CDR3 extends over 16 amino acids. Germline V gene sequence: CDR1 MDHEN, CDR2 SYDVKM. The CDR3 nucleotides are TGTGCCAGCAGTACCAGGACAGGGAAAGCTGGCTATGAGCAGTTCTTC. Its translation is CASSTRTGKAGYEQFF.

This clonotype occurred a few times. CDR3 sequence: CSATNMGRYNEQFF. The CDR3 DNA reads as TGCAGTGCTACCAATATGGGGAGATACAATGAGCAGTTCTTC. The genes are TRBV20-1 and TRBJ2-1; possibly TRBD2 for D (5 bases). CDR1 is DFQATT, CDR2 SNEGSKA, per germline (reference sequence). V lost 4 bases, J lost 4 bases, and 14 bases lay in between. CDR3 length: 14 residues.

Ten or more counts support this clonotype. V is TRBV12-3 or TRBV12-4 and J is TRBJ2-3, with D possibly being TRBD2 (6 bases). Trimming stripped 6 bases from V and 5 bases from J, with 18 bases between. CDR3 length: 15 amino acids. This chain's CDR3 is CASRGWGGEGDTQYF. The CDR3 nucleotides read TGTGCCAGCAGAGGTTGGGGAGGCGAGGGAGATACGCAGTATTTT.

This rearrangement joins TRBV5-1 to TRBJ2-1; no firm D call. V shed 6 bases and J shed 5 bases, with 9 bases lying between them. The CDR3 is 12 amino acids. CDR1 SGHRS and CDR2 YFSETQ come from the germline V gene. The CDR3 DNA follows: TGCGCCAGCAAGCCCCCAAACAATGAGCAGTTCTTC. Protein product: CASKPPNNEQFF.

This chain joins TRBV20-1 and TRBJ2-7, with 8 positions matching TRBD1. CDR3 length equals 15 residues. The J segment lost 4 bases and the V segment lost 1 base, leaving 9 bases of the junction unmatched. Germline V CDR1 and CDR2: DFQATT, SNEGSKA (reference sequence). Written as DNA, the CDR3 is TGCAGTGCTAGAGGTAGTCCGGGACAGGAGTACGAGCAGTACGTC. This translates into CSARGSPGQEYEQYV.

This clonotype was counted many times. V is TRBV12-3 or TRBV12-4 and J is TRBJ1-2; D remains unclear. The V end lost 7 bases, the J end lost 6 bases, and 3 bases lay between the germline ends. The CDR3 contains 9 residues. The CDR3 reads CASMDGYTF. The CDR3, as DNA: TGTGCCAGCATGGATGGCTACACCTTC.

This clonotype was counted at least ten times. The chain uses TRBV24-1 and TRBJ2-6; D uncertain. Germline V gene sequence: CDR1 KGHDR, CDR2 SFDVKD. Trimming removed 4 bases from V and 0 bases from J, with 9 bases in between. The CDR3 is 16 residues long. This CDR3 reads CATSESFDSGANVLTF. Here the CDR3 DNA reads TGTGCCACCAGTGAGTCTTTTGACTCTGGGGCCAACGTCCTGACTTTC.

This clonotype has at least ten counts. This rearrangement joins TRBV12-3 or TRBV12-4 to TRBJ2-1; D remains unclear. The CDR3 is 12 amino acids. Between the trimmed V and J ends, which lost 5 bases and 7 bases, there was a span of 9 bases. The CDR3 is CASSVLGNEQFF. The CDR3 DNA reads as TGTGCCAGCAGTGTCCTAGGTAATGAGCAGTTCTTC.

This clonotype was seen at least ten times. The chain links TRBV4-3 to TRBJ2-7; unclear D gene. The V gene's germline CDR1 is LGHNA and CDR2 YSLEER. Trimming shortened V by 0 bases and J by 3 bases, and 12 bases separated the two germline ends. This CDR3 is 15 amino acids long. The CDR3 bases are TGCGCCAGCAGCCAAGATCATGGTGGGGTCTACGAGCAGTACTTC. It codes for CASSQDHGGVYEQYF.

V gene TRBV11-3 combines with J gene TRBJ1-3; 7 bases are a match to TRBD1. With V trimmed by 5 bases and J by 4 bases, 8 bases remained unmatched. Germline CDR1 and CDR2: SGHNT and YENEEA. CDR3 length: 15 residues. DNA of the CDR3: TGTGCCAGCAGCCCGCCTACAGGGGTCGGAAACACCATATATTTT. As protein: CASSPPTGVGNTIYF.

In this sample, this clonotype turned up once. The chain combines TRBV12-3 or TRBV12-4 with TRBJ1-4; unclear D gene. V gave up 5 bases and J gave up 0 bases, with 13 bases separating them. The CDR3 consists of 16 residues. For the CDR3, the DNA is TGTGCCAGCAGTCCGTCGGCCGGGACAACTAATGAAAAACTGTTTTTT. It encodes CASSPSAGTTNEKLFF.

The chain links TRBV24-1 to TRBJ2-5, with D unresolved. There are 15 residues in the CDR3. V was cut by 4 bases and J by 3 bases, with 14 bases left in between. Germline V gene lookup returns CDR1 KGHDR and CDR2 SFDVKD. Here the CDR3 DNA reads TGTGCCACCAGTGACTCCCTCGGGCTAAAAGAGACCCAGTACTTC. Its translation is CATSDSLGLKETQYF.

This clonotype was counted at least ten times. This rearrangement joins TRBV13 to TRBJ2-1; 11 bases fit TRBD2. CDR3 length: 15 residues. CDR1 is PRHDT and CDR2 is FYEKMQ in the germline V gene (reference sequence). J lost 4 bases, V lost 5 bases, and 4 bases had no gene match. CDR3 protein: CASSISSGGYNEQFF. The CDR3 region has the DNA TGTGCCAGCAGCATCTCTAGCGGGGGGTACAATGAGCAGTTCTTC.